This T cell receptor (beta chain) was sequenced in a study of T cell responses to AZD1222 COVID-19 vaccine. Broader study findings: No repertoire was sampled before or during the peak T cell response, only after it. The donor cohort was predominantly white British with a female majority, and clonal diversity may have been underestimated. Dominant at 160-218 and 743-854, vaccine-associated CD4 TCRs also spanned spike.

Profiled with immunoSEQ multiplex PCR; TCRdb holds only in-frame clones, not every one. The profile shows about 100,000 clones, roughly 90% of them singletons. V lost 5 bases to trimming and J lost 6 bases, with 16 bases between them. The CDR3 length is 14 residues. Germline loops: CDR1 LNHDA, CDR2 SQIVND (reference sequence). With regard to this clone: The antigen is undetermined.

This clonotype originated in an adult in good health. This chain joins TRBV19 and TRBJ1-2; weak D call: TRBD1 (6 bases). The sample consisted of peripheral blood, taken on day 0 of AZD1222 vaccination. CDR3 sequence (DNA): TGTGCCAGTAGTTCCCAGGGGTTCTTCGATGGCTACACCTTC. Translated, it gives CASSSQGFFDGYTF. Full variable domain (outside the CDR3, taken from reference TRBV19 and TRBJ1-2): DGGITQSPKYLFRKEGQNVTLSCEQNLNHDAMYWYRQDPGQGLRLIYYSQIVNDFQKGDIAEGYSVSREKKESFPLTVTSAQKNPTAFYLCASSSQGFFDGYTFGSGTRLTVV.